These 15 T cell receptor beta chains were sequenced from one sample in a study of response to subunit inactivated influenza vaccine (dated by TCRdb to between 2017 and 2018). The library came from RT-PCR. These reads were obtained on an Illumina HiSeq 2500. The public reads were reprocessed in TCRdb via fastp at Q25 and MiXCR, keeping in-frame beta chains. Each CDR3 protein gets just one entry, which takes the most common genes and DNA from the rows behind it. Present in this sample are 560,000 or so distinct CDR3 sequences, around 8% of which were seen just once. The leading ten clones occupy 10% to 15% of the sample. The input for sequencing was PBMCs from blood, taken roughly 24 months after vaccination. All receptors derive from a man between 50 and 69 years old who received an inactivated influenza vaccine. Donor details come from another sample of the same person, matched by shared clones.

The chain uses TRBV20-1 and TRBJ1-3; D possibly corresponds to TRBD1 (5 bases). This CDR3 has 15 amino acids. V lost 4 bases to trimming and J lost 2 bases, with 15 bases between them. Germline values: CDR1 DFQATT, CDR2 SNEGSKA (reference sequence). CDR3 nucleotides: TGCAGTGCTATAGACAGCATGAGGGCTGGAAACACCATATATTTT. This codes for CSAIDSMRAGNTIYF.

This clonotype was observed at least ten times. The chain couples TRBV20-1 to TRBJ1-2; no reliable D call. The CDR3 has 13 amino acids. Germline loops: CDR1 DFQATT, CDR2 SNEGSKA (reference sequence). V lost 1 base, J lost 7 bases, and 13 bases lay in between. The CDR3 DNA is TGCAGTGCTAGAGCTGTATCCGCTTTTGGCTACACCTTC. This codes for CSARAVSAFGYTF.

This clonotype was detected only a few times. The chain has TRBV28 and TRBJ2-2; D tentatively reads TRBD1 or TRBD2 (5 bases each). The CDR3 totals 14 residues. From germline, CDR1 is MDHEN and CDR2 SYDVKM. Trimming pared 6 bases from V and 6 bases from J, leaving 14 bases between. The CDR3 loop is CASSVLTAAGELFF. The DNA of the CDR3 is TGTGCCAGCAGCGTCCTGACAGCGGCCGGGGAGCTGTTTTTT.

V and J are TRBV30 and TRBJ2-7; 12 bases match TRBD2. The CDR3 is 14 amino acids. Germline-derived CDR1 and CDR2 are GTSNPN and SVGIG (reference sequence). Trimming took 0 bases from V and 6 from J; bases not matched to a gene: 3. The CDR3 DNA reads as TGTGCCTGGAGTGTACTGGGACTAGCGGGCGAGCAGTACTTC. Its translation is CAWSVLGLAGEQYF.

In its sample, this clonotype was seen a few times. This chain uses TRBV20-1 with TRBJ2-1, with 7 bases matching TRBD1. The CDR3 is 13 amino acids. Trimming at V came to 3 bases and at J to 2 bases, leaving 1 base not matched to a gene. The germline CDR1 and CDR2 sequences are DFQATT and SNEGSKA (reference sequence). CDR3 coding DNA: TGCAGTGCTAGCGGGACAGCCTACAATGAGCAGTTCTTC. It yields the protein CSASGTAYNEQFF.

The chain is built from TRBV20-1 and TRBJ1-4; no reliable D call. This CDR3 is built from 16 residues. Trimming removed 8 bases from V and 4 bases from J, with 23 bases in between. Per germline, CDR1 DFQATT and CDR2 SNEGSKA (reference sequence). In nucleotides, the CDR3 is TGCAGTTGGTTATTAGCCGCCGGAAACAATAATGAAAAACTGTTTTTT. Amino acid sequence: CSWLLAAGNNNEKLFF.

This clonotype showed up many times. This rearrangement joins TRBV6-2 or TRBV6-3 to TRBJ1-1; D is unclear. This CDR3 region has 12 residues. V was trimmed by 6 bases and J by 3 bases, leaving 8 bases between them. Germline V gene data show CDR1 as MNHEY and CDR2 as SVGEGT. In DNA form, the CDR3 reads TGTGCCAGCAGAACCCAGTACACTGAAGCTTTCTTT. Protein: CASRTQYTEAFF.

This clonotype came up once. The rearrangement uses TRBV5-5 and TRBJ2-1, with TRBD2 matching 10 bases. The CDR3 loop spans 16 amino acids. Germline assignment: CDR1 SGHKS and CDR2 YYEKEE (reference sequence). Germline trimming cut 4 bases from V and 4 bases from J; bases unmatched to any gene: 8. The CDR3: CASSTTGTSVYNEQFF. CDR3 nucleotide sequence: TGTGCCAGCAGCACGACCGGGACTAGCGTGTACAATGAGCAGTTCTTC.

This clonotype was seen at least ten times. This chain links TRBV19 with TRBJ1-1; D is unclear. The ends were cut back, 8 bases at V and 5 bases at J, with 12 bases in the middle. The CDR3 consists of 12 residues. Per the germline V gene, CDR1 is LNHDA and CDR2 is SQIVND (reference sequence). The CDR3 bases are TGTGCCAGTCAGCGGGGAAAAACTGAAGCTTTCTTT. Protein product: CASQRGKTEAFF.

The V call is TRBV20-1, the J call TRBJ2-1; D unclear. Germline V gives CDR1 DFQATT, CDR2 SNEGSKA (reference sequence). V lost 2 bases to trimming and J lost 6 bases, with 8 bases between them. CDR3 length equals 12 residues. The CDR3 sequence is CSARKQSNEQFF. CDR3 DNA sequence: TGCAGTGCTAGAAAACAGTCCAATGAGCAGTTCTTC.

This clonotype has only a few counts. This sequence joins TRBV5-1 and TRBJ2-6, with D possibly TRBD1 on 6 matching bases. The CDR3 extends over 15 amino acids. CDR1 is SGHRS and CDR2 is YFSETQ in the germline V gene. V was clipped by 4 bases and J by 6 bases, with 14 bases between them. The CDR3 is CASSPTGYTANVLTF. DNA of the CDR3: TGCGCCAGCAGCCCCACAGGGTACACGGCCAACGTCCTGACTTTC.

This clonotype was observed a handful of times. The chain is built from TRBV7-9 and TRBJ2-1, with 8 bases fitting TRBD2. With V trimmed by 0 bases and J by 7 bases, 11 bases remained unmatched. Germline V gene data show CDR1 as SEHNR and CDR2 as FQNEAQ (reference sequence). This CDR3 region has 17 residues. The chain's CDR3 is CASSLARMAGGGNEQFF. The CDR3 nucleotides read TGTGCCAGCAGCTTAGCCCGCATGGCGGGAGGTGGGAATGAGCAGTTCTTC.

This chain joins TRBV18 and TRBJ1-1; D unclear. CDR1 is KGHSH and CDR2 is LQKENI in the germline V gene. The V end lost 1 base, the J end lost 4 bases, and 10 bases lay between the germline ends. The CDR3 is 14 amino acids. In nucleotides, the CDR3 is TGTGCCAGCTCACCACTTTCTATCGGCACTGAAGCTTTCTTT. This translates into CASSPLSIGTEAFF.

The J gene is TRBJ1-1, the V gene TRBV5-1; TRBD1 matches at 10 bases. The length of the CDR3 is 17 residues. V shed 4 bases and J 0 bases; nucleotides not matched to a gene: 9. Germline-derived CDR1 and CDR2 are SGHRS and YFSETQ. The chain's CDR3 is CASSLGWTGGMNTEAFF. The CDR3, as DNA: TGCGCCAGCAGCCTGGGGTGGACAGGGGGTATGAACACTGAAGCTTTCTTT. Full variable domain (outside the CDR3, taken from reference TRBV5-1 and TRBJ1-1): KAGVTQTPRYLIKTRGQQVTLSCSPISGHRSVSWYQQTPGQGLQFLFEYFSETQRNKGNFPGRFSGRQFSNSRSEMNVSTLELGDSALYLCASSLGWTGGMNTEAFFGQGTRLTVV.

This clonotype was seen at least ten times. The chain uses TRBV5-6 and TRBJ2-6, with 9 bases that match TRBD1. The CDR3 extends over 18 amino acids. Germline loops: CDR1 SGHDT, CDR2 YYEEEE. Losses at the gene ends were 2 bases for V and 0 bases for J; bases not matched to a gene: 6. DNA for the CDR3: TGTGCCAGCAGCTTAGCCGGGACAGGGTTCTCTGGGGCCAACGTCCTGACTTTC. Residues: CASSLAGTGFSGANVLTF.